Below, 29 T cell receptor beta chains from the same sample are listed, as sequenced in a study of cytomegalovirus exposure and HLA in healthy donors. Researchers ran the PCR with 60 Vbeta and 13 Jbeta primers. Using immunoSEQ multiplex PCR, the repertoire was profiled, and TCRdb retains in-frame clones only, with some absent. The sample holds about 200,000 clones, about four fifths seen once. The sequencing input was PBMCs. These receptors were collected from a man in his thirties or forties in good health and CMV-seronegative.

V and J are TRBV5-1 and TRBJ2-1; D is ambiguous. The V gene's germline CDR1 is SGHRS and CDR2 YFSETQ. The CDR3 is made up of 14 amino acids. The V end was cut by 1 base, the J end by 4 bases, with 9 bases between. The CDR3 region is CASSLNRLYNEQFF. In nucleotides, the CDR3 is TGCGCCAGCAGCTTGAACAGATTATACAATGAGCAGTTCTTC.

The chain links TRBV5-4 to TRBJ1-2, with 9 nucleotides matching TRBD1. The germline V gene has CDR1 SGHNT and CDR2 YYREEE (reference sequence). The CDR3 extends over 15 amino acids. The ends lost 0 bases at V and 6 bases at J; junction bases unmatched: 6. The chain's CDR3 is CASSLGGTGFDGYTF. As DNA, the CDR3 is TGTGCCAGCAGCTTGGGGGGGACAGGGTTCGATGGCTACACCTTC. The full variable domain, with the rest looked up from reference TRBV5-4 and TRBJ1-2, is ETGVTQSPTHLIKTRGQQVTLRCSSQSGHNTVSWYQQALGQGPQFIFQYYREEENGRGNFPPRFSGLQFPNYSSELNVNALELDDSALYLCASSLGGTGFDGYTFGSGTRLTVV.

The CDR3 bases are TGTGCCAGCAGCTTAATTCACTACGAGCAGTACTTC. Protein sequence: CASSLIHYEQYF. This chain uses TRBV7-8 with TRBJ2-7, with no clear D. This CDR3 has 12 amino acids. Germline CDR1 SGHVS, CDR2 FQNEAQ. V was clipped by 2 bases and J by 3 bases, with 5 bases between them.

The rearrangement links TRBV6-5 to TRBJ2-3, with a weak D call TRBD2 (5 bases). CDR3 size: 15 residues. Per germline, CDR1 MNHEY and CDR2 SVGAGI. Trimming pared 0 bases from V and 5 bases from J, leaving 12 bases between. The CDR3 DNA follows: TGTGCCAGCAGTTACTCAGAGGGATTCATAGATACGCAGTATTTT. Its protein is CASSYSEGFIDTQYF.

This chain connects TRBV27 to TRBJ2-7; 13 bases are a match to TRBD2. The junction had 6 bases not matched to a gene; V was cut back by 3 bases and J by 4 bases. The CDR3 loop spans 16 amino acids. Germline lookup yields CDR1 MNHEY and CDR2 SMNVEV (reference sequence). The CDR3 DNA follows: TGTGCCAGCAGTTTTCGGACTAGCGGGGGTTTTTACGAGCAGTACTTC. Translation gives CASSFRTSGGFYEQYF.

The J gene is TRBJ1-3, the V gene TRBV4-1, with D possibly TRBD1 on 5 matching bases. Germline assignment: CDR1 MGHRA and CDR2 YSYEKL. This CDR3 is 17 amino acids long. The V gene lost 1 base and the J gene lost 2 bases, with 15 bases spanning the gap. The DNA of the CDR3 is TGCGCCAGCAGCCAAGGGGGGGGGACGACGACTGGAAACACCATATATTTT. Protein product: CASSQGGGTTTGNTIYF.

The chain joins TRBV14 to TRBJ1-2, with D possibly TRBD1 on 6 matching bases. The CDR3 runs to 15 residues. Germline V gene lookup returns CDR1 SGHDN and CDR2 FVKESK. The ends were cut back, 1 base at V and 1 base at J, with 10 bases in the middle. The CDR3 here is CASSQATDSNYGYTF. CDR3 DNA: TGTGCCAGCAGCCAAGCAACGGACAGTAACTATGGCTACACCTTC.

This clone has only one observation. The gene calls are TRBV4-1 and TRBJ1-6, with 8 bases fitting TRBD1. Germline V gene lookup returns CDR1 MGHRA and CDR2 YSYEKL. The CDR3 runs 15 residues. The junction had 2 bases not matched to a gene; V was cut back by 0 bases and J by 7 bases. The CDR3 spells CASSQDQGANSPLHF. DNA of the CDR3: TGCGCCAGCAGCCAAGATCAGGGGGCAAATTCACCCCTCCACTTT.

The chain is built from TRBV10-3 and TRBJ1-5; TRBD1 is a possible D gene (5 bases). CDR3 length: 14 amino acids. V lost 3 bases to trimming and J lost 6 bases, with 12 bases between them. Germline CDR1 ENHRY, CDR2 SYGVKD. CDR3 protein: CAISERGNGQPQHF. DNA of the CDR3: TGTGCCATCAGTGAACGGGGGAATGGTCAGCCCCAGCATTTT.

The chain employs TRBV27 and TRBJ2-5; 8 nucleotides agree with TRBD1. Germline V lookup: CDR1 MNHEY, CDR2 SMNVEV (reference sequence). The CDR3 totals 17 residues. V lost 6 bases, J lost 5 bases, and 17 bases stayed unmatched. In DNA form, the CDR3 reads TGTGCCAGCAGCCATGTGAGGGCAGGGGGCGAGAAGGAGACCCAGTACTTC. Amino acid sequence: CASSHVRAGGEKETQYF.

This clone was seen only once. V and J are TRBV28 and TRBJ1-2, with 10 bases identical to TRBD1. The CDR3 runs to 17 residues. After removal of 4 bases from V and 4 bases from J, the junction contained 12 bases not matched to a gene. From germline, CDR1 is MDHEN and CDR2 SYDVKM. The CDR3 is CASSSPGTGASLYGYTF. DNA of the CDR3: TGTGCCAGCAGTTCACCCGGGACAGGGGCCTCACTCTATGGCTACACCTTC.

This clone was observed a single time. This chain joins TRBV5-4 and TRBJ2-3, with 7 bases lining up with TRBD1. V shed 0 bases, J shed 0 bases, and the junction held 1 base outside the gene matches. Looked up from germline, CDR1 is SGHNT and CDR2 is YYREEE (reference sequence). The CDR3 has 15 residues. Here the CDR3 reads CASSLVGQSTDTQYF. The CDR3 DNA reads as TGTGCCAGCAGCTTGGTGGGACAGAGCACAGATACGCAGTATTTT.

V gene TRBV27 combines with J gene TRBJ2-4; possibly TRBD1 for D (6 bases). V lost 5 bases and J lost 3, with 14 bases in between. The CDR3 sequence is 15 residues long. Germline values: CDR1 MNHEY, CDR2 SMNVEV (reference sequence). This CDR3 reads CASSLIRGGKNIQYF. The CDR3 DNA reads TGTGCCAGCAGTCTAATCAGGGGCGGCAAAAACATTCAGTACTTC.

The CDR3 region is CASSEERGGPSAKNIQYF. DNA for the CDR3: TGTGCCAGCAGTGAAGAGCGGGGGGGCCCGTCGGCCAAAAACATTCAGTACTTC. The V gene is TRBV2, the J gene TRBJ2-4, with 10 bases identical to TRBD2. V shed 1 base, J shed 1 base, and the junction held 7 bases outside the gene matches. The length of the CDR3 is 18 residues. Germline V CDR1 and CDR2: SNHLY, FYNNEI.

Comments on this clone: This specimen includes other DNA sequences encoding the same CDR3. The rearrangement links TRBV7-3 to TRBJ2-1; a weak D match, TRBD1 (5 bases). The V and J ends lost 2 bases and 3 bases respectively, with 11 bases between them. The CDR3 totals 15 residues. Germline V gene data show CDR1 as SGHTA and CDR2 as FQGTGA. The chain's CDR3 is CASSLGQGIYNEQFF. The CDR3 DNA follows: TGTGCCAGCAGCTTAGGTCAGGGTATCTACAATGAGCAGTTCTTC.

V is TRBV19 and J is TRBJ2-5; TRBD2 matches at 8 bases. The germline V gene has CDR1 LNHDA and CDR2 SQIVND (reference sequence). This CDR3 has 13 residues. V lost 5 bases to trimming and J lost 4 bases; unmatched junction nucleotides: 3. CDR3 in DNA: TGTGCCAGTAGTGCCGGGACTAGAGAGACCCAGTACTTC. Protein product: CASSAGTRETQYF.

This chain joins TRBV5-4 and TRBJ2-7, with a possible D match to TRBD2 (5 bases). The CDR3 is 14 residues long. Germline V lookup: CDR1 SGHNT, CDR2 YYREEE (reference sequence). V lost 7 bases, J lost 3 bases, and 17 bases lay in between. This CDR3 is CASREKGEHYEQYF. The DNA of the CDR3 is TGTGCCAGCCGCGAAAAGGGAGAACACTACGAGCAGTACTTC.

The gene calls are TRBV19 and TRBJ2-2; 9 bases agree with TRBD1. There are 16 residues in the CDR3. The germline V gene encodes CDR1 LNHDA and CDR2 SQIVND (reference sequence). The trim removed 7 bases at V and 2 bases at J, leaving 8 bases unmatched. The CDR3 spells CASTPGTGINTGELFF. CDR3 nucleotide sequence: TGTGCCAGTACCCCCGGGACAGGGATTAACACCGGGGAGCTGTTTTTT.

This clone was found a few times. This chain joins TRBV6-1 and TRBJ1-1; D unclear. CDR3 length: 14 residues. Germline V CDR1 and CDR2: MNHNS, SASEGT. Trimming left V 2 bases short and J 1 base short, with 8 bases between. Written as DNA, the CDR3 is TGTGCCAGCAGTGAAATTTGGCAGAACACTGAAGCTTTCTTT. Protein product: CASSEIWQNTEAFF.

The rearrangement uses TRBV7-8 and TRBJ2-3; D call uncertain. Germline lookup yields CDR1 SGHVS and CDR2 FQNEAQ. Between the trimmed V and J ends, which lost 5 bases and 6 bases, there was a span of 9 bases. CDR3 length equals 12 residues. The CDR3 protein is CASSRIGDTQYF. Here the CDR3 DNA reads TGTGCCAGCAGCCGAATCGGGGATACGCAGTATTTT.

V and J are TRBV6-1 and TRBJ1-6; D not certain. Germline assignment: CDR1 MNHNS and CDR2 SASEGT. Trimming removed 0 bases from V and 8 bases from J, with 14 bases in between. The CDR3 is made up of 16 amino acids. The CDR3 bases are TGTGCCAGCAGTGAAGCGTCAGGCAGTTTTTATTCACCCCTCCACTTT. Protein sequence: CASSEASGSFYSPLHF.

This clone appeared a single time. The chain recombines TRBV9 with TRBJ1-2; D is uncertain. Germline loops: CDR1 SGDLS, CDR2 YYNGEE. The V end lost 0 bases, the J end lost 5 bases, and 17 bases lay between the germline ends. The CDR3 covers 16 residues. CDR3 loop: CASSVAVREGKYGYTF. The DNA for the CDR3 is TGTGCCAGCAGCGTAGCTGTGAGGGAGGGAAAATATGGCTACACCTTC. Looking up the rest from reference TRBV9 and TRBJ1-2 gives the full variable domain: DSGVTQTPKHLITATGQRVTLRCSPRSGDLSVYWYQQSLDQGLQFLIQYYNGEERAKGNILERFSAQQFPDLHSELNLSSLELGDSALYFCASSVAVREGKYGYTFGSGTRLTVV.

The V and J genes are TRBV5-1 and TRBJ2-5; possible D gene TRBD1, 5 bases. The CDR3 sequence is 14 residues long. Trimming shortened V by 1 base and J by 1 base, and 8 bases separated the two germline ends. Looked up from germline, CDR1 is SGHRS and CDR2 is YFSETQ. This CDR3 is CASSLTGSQETQYF. The DNA for the CDR3 is TGCGCCAGCAGCTTGACAGGCTCCCAAGAGACCCAGTACTTC.

This sequence joins TRBV27 and TRBJ2-7; weak D call: TRBD2 (6 bases). Germline loops: CDR1 MNHEY, CDR2 SMNVEV (reference sequence). The V gene lost 5 bases and the J gene lost 2 bases, with 16 bases spanning the gap. This CDR3 has 15 residues. The CDR3 bases are TGTGCCAGCAGTATTGAGACTAGTTTGACCTACGAGCAGTACTTC. Residues: CASSIETSLTYEQYF.

The chain carries TRBV7-2 and TRBJ1-1; D call uncertain. Trimming shortened V by 7 bases and J by 10 bases, and 22 bases separated the two germline ends. The CDR3 runs to 14 residues. In germline, CDR1 is SGHTA, CDR2 FQGNSA. CDR3 nucleotides: TGTGCCAGCATAGGCGTACCGATACGGGTGGGAGCTTTCTTT. It translates to CASIGVPIRVGAFF.

The chain employs TRBV4-1 and TRBJ2-7, with D unclear. Trimming left V 4 bases short and J 2 bases short, with 15 bases between. Germline assignment: CDR1 MGHRA and CDR2 YSYEKL. This CDR3 contains 15 residues. The CDR3 loop is CASSRQQLPAYEQYF. The DNA of the CDR3 is TGCGCCAGCAGCCGGCAACAGTTGCCGGCCTACGAGCAGTACTTC.

The J gene is TRBJ2-1, the V gene TRBV6-5; tentative D call: TRBD2 (7 bases). With 0 bases removed from V and 2 bases from J, the gap between germline ends came to 11 bases. This CDR3 contains 16 residues. Per the germline V gene, CDR1 is MNHEY and CDR2 is SVGAGI. The CDR3 sequence is CASSYSWGGAYNEQFF. In nucleotides, the CDR3 is TGTGCCAGCAGTTACTCGTGGGGGGGCGCCTACAATGAGCAGTTCTTC.

This clone appeared a few times. The V gene is TRBV2, the J gene TRBJ2-1, with TRBD2 matching 12 bases. The V gene end was trimmed by 3 bases and the J gene end by 7 bases; junction bases not matched to a gene: 4. Per the germline V gene, CDR1 is SNHLY and CDR2 is FYNNEI. The CDR3 runs to 15 residues. In nucleotides, the CDR3 is TGTGCCAGCAGTGAGCAACTAGCGGGGGGAAATGAGCAGTTCTTC. Protein sequence: CASSEQLAGGNEQFF.

This chain uses TRBV29-1 with TRBJ2-3; D is uncertain. This CDR3 is built from 12 residues. V was cut by 3 bases and J by 4 bases, with 8 bases left in between. From germline, CDR1 is SQVTM and CDR2 ANQGSEA. CDR3 residues: CSVESSPDTQYF. The CDR3 DNA follows: TGCAGCGTTGAGTCCTCCCCAGATACGCAGTATTTT.